This TCR beta chain is drawn from a study of beta chain features in type 1 diabetes. Study findings and constraints: Patients with Type 1 diabetes showed moderately but significantly shorter TCRB CDR3s in all four CD4+ subsets. More deletions and fewer insertions at VDJ junctions were found in patients with type 1 diabetes.

This clone was seen more than once but under ten times. Its antigen remains unidentified. Expressed TCRB transcripts got sequenced, as all isolated RNA was reverse transcribed. The table came from immunoSEQ multiplex PCR; TCRdb's copy has only in-frame clones and leaves some out. The table lists about 140,000 clones, 6.9% of them singletons. The sequenced sample consisted of central memory CD4+ T cells from blood. The TCR comes from a woman aged 25 to 39 in good health.

The CDR3 spells CASSKLAGRSDTQYF. CDR3 DNA sequence: TGTGCCAGCAGCAAGCTAGCGGGGAGGTCAGATACGCAGTATTTT. The chain has TRBV21-1 and TRBJ2-3; no check of the table's D call, TRBD2, against the DNA was made. TRBV21-1 has pseudogene status. This CDR3 is built from 15 residues.